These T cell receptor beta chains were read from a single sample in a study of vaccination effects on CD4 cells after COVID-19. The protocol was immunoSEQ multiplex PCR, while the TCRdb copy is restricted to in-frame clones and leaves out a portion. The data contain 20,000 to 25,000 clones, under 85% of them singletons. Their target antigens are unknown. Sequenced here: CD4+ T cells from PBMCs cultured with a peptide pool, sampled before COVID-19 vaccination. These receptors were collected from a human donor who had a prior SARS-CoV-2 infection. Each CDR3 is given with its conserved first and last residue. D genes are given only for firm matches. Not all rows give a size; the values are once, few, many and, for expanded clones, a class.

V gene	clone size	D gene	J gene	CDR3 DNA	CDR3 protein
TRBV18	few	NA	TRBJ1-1	TGTGCCAGCTCACTCTCAGACGGGAACACTGAAGCTTTCTTT	CASSLSDGNTEAFF
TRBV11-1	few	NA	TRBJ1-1	TGTGCCAGCAGCTTAGGTTGGGGGTCTCGCGCTTTCTTT	CASSLGWGSRAFF
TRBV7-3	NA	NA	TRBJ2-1	TGTGCCAGCAGCTTCCGAGGGGCTTCCTACAATGAGCAGTTCTTC	CASSFRGASYNEQFF
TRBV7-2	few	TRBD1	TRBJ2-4	TGTGCCAGCAGCTCATACCGGGACAGCCCCATCCAGTACTTC	CASSSYRDSPIQYF
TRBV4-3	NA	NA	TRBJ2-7	TGCGCCAGCAGCCTATACTCAGTCGGGGGTCTTACCTACGAGCAGTACTTC	CASSLYSVGGLTYEQYF
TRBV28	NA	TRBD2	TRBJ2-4	TGTGCCAGCAGTTTCGGAGGCGGACTAGAACTTTCCAAAAACATTCAGTACTTC	CASSFGGGLELSKNIQYF
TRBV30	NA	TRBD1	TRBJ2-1	TGTGCCTGGAGTGTAGGACAGGCATACAATGAGCAGTTCTTC	CAWSVGQAYNEQFF
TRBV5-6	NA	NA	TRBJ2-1	TGTGCCAGCAGCTTCCGCGGAGGTTCCCCTCCCCGGTACTACAATGAGCAGTTCTTC	CASSFRGGSPPRYYNEQFF
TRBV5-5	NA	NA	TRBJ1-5	TGTGCCAGCAGCTTGGTGTTTTCTGGTAGCAATCAGCCCCAGCATTTT	CASSLVFSGSNQPQHF
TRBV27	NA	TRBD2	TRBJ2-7	TGTGCCAGCAGACGGGAGGCTAGCGGGCGAAACTACGAGCAGTACTTC	CASRREASGRNYEQYF
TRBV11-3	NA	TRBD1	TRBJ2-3	TGTGCCAGTGCTCTAGGGACAGGGAAAGATACGCAGTATTTT	CASALGTGKDTQYF
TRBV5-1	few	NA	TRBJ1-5	TGCGCCAGCAGCTCACAGGGAGGAGATCAGCCCCAGCATTTT	CASSSQGGDQPQHF
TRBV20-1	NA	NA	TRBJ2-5	TGCAGTGCTAGTACCTACCAAGAGACCCAGTACTTC	CSASTYQETQYF
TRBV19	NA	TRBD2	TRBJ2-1	TGTGCCAGCGGTTCAGGACTAGCGGTTTACAATGAGCAGTTCTTC	CASGSGLAVYNEQFF
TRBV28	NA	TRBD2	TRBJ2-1	TGTGCCAGCAGTTTAAATAGAGCGCTACTAGCGGGCTACAATGAGCAGTTCTTC	CASSLNRALLAGYNEQFF
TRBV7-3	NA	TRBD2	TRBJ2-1	TGTGCCAGCAGCTTAAACCCGACTAGCGGAAGCTCCTACAATGAGCAGTTCTTC	CASSLNPTSGSSYNEQFF
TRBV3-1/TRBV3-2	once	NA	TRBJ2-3	TGTGCCAGCAGCCAAGCCGGGACATACACAGATACGCAGTATTTT	CASSQAGTYTDTQYF
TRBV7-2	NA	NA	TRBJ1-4	TGTGCCAGCAGCTTATCCACTGCAACTAATGAAAAACTGTTTTTT	CASSLSTATNEKLFF
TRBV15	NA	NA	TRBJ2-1	TGTGCCACCAGCAGAGAAGGTGCCGGGACCATACCCGCCTACAATGAGCAGTTCTTC	CATSREGAGTIPAYNEQFF
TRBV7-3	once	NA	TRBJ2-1	TGTGCCAGCAGCCCAGGAAACGGGGTTAATGAGCAGTTCTTC	CASSPGNGVNEQFF
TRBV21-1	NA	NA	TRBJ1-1	TGTGCCAGCAGCAAAGGGTTCTACGTCGAGGGTTTTGGGATGAACACTGAAGCTTTCTTT	CASSKGFYVEGFGMNTEAFF
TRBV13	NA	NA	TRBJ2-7	TGTGCCAGCAGCTTAGGGCGGGACTACGAGCAGTACTTC	CASSLGRDYEQYF
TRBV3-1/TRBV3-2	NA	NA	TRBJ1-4	TGTGCCAGCAGCCCGGGGCTCAATAATGAAAAACTGTTTTTT	CASSPGLNNEKLFF
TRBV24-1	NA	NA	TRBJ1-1	TGTGCCACCTCTAGCGGGGGCGCGGGAGGCACTGAAGCTTTCTTT	CATSSGGAGGTEAFF
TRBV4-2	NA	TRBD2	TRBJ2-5	TGTGCCAGCAGCCATACGGGACTAGCGGAACAAGAGACCCAGTACTTC	CASSHTGLAEQETQYF
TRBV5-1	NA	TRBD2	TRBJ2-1	TGCGCCAGCAGCTTGGATAGCGGGAGTTACAATGAGCAGTTCTTC	CASSLDSGSYNEQFF
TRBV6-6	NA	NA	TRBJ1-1	TGTGCCAGCAGTTACTCTACTGGGCGGGGGAACACTGAAGCTTTCTTT	CASSYSTGRGNTEAFF
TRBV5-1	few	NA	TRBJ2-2	TGCGCCAGCAGCTTACAGGGCGGTGCGGTCACCGGGGAGCTGTTTTTT	CASSLQGGAVTGELFF
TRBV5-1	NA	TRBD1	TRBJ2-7	TGCGCCAGCAGATCCCGTGTGGACAGGGTACTGTCTGAGCAGTACTTC	CASRSRVDRVLSEQYF
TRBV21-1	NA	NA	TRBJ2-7	TGTGCCAGCAGCAACGGTTCAGAGTTATTCTCCTACGAGCAGTACTTC	CASSNGSELFSYEQYF
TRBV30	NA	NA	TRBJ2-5	TGTGCCTGGAGTGTATCGGGAGAGGGGACCCAGTACTTC	CAWSVSGEGTQYF
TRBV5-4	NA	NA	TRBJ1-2	TGTGCCAGCAGCTTGTCCGGTACAGACAACTATGGCTACACCTTC	CASSLSGTDNYGYTF
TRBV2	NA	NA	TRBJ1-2	TGTGCCAGCAGTCCCCAGGGAAACTATGGCTACACCTTC	CASSPQGNYGYTF
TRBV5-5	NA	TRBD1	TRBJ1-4	TGTGCCAGCAGCTTCAGACAGGGGGCTAATGAAAAACTGTTTTTT	CASSFRQGANEKLFF
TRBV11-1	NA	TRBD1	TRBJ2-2	TGTGCCAGCAGCTTAATGGGACAGGGGATGGCCGGGGAGCTGTTTTTT	CASSLMGQGMAGELFF
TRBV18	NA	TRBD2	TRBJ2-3	TGTGCCAGCTCACCACCTAGCGGGCCCACAGATACGCAGTATTTT	CASSPPSGPTDTQYF